Each of the 17 T cell receptor beta chains below was sequenced from the same sample in a study of blood T cell repertoires in COVID-19 (dated by TCRdb to 2020 to 2021). The library came from the immunoSEQ multiplex PCR assay. TCRdb mirrors the immuneACCESS table, restricted to in-frame sequences. Some clones are absent from its copies; in checked studies, under half trace to an unresolved V gene, and the reason for the others is unknown. Recorded for this sample are fewer than 250,000 clones; 65% to 85% of them occurred a single time. Of the sample, 2.5% to 3.5% is held by the ten largest clones. Sequencing was performed on PBMCs or T cells enriched from blood (not recorded which). The source of these receptors is a woman aged 25 to 45 who had recovered from COVID-19.

This clone occurred once. V is TRBV29-1 and J is TRBJ2-7, with TRBD2 matching over 14 bases. CDR1 and CDR2 (germline): SQVTM, ANQGSEA. The CDR3 loop spans 14 amino acids. The V gene end was trimmed by 7 bases and the J gene end by 2 bases; junction bases not matched to a gene: 4. DNA of the CDR3: TGCAGCGCCCGACTAGCGGGAGGGCCCTACGAGCAGTACTTC. Its translation is CSARLAGGPYEQYF.

The chain has TRBV5-4 and TRBJ2-2; 7 bases align to TRBD1. Germline V CDR1 and CDR2: SGHNT, YYREEE (reference sequence). With V trimmed by 7 bases and J by 3 bases, 9 bases remained unmatched. The CDR3 extends over 15 amino acids. In DNA, the CDR3 is TGTGCCAGCTTTCGAAGACAGGGAGACACCGGGGAGCTGTTTTTT. This encodes CASFRRQGDTGELFF. The variable domain in full, completed from reference TRBV5-4 and TRBJ2-2, reads ETGVTQSPTHLIKTRGQQVTLRCSSQSGHNTVSWYQQALGQGPQFIFQYYREEENGRGNFPPRFSGLQFPNYSSELNVNALELDDSALYLCASFRRQGDTGELFFGEGSRLTVL.

This chain links TRBV11-2 with TRBJ1-2, with TRBD1 matching over 8 bases. There are 12 residues in the CDR3. Germline-derived CDR1 and CDR2 are SGHAT and FQNNGV. V trimming: 4 bases; J trimming: 9 bases; junction bases outside the gene matches: 4. Written as DNA, the CDR3 is TGTGCCAGCAGCTCGACAGGGGTGAGCTACACCTTC. As protein: CASSSTGVSYTF.

This clone was seen many times. The chain employs TRBV7-2 and TRBJ2-3, with TRBD1 matching over 7 bases. The V segment lost 8 bases and the J segment 2 bases; nucleotides outside the gene matches: 10. This CDR3 is 15 amino acids long. CDR1 is SGHTA and CDR2 is FQGNSA in the germline V gene. The CDR3 reads CASGSGTAYTDTQYF. DNA for the CDR3: TGTGCCAGCGGATCCGGGACAGCCTACACAGATACGCAGTATTTT.

J is TRBJ1-1 and V is TRBV19; no definite D call. The V gene lost 7 bases and the J gene lost 1 base, with 13 bases spanning the gap. The CDR3 is 14 residues long. In germline, CDR1 is LNHDA, CDR2 SQIVND (reference sequence). CDR3 protein: CASTPAGRNTEAFF. DNA of the CDR3: TGTGCCAGTACCCCGGCCGGGAGGAACACTGAAGCTTTCTTT.

The chain uses TRBV19 and TRBJ1-2, with TRBD1 matching 9 bases. The CDR3 has 15 residues. CDR1 LNHDA and CDR2 SQIVND come from the germline V gene (reference sequence). The V gene end was trimmed by 3 bases and the J gene end by 4 bases; junction bases not matched to a gene: 6. In nucleotides, the CDR3 is TGTGCCAGTAGTATTGACAGGGGGACGATCTATGGCTACACCTTC. Translating gives CASSIDRGTIYGYTF. The variable domain in full, completed from reference TRBV19 and TRBJ1-2, reads DGGITQSPKYLFRKEGQNVTLSCEQNLNHDAMYWYRQDPGQGLRLIYYSQIVNDFQKGDIAEGYSVSREKKESFPLTVTSAQKNPTAFYLCASSIDRGTIYGYTFGSGTRLTVV.

J is TRBJ2-3 and V is TRBV28; D remains unclear. Trimming took off 5 bases at V and 4 bases at J, with 16 bases between the two ends. The CDR3 length is 15 residues. CDR1 is MDHEN, CDR2 SYDVKM, per germline. Written as DNA, the CDR3 is TGTGCCAGCAGTCTCCGCAGAGGCCGGGCAGATACGCAGTATTTT. It is translated as CASSLRRGRADTQYF. The whole variable domain, filled in from reference TRBV28 and TRBJ2-3, reads DVKVTQSSRYLVKRTGEKVFLECVQDMDHENMFWYRQDPGLGLRLIYFSYDVKMKEKGDIPEGYSVSREKKERFSLILESASTNQTSMYLCASSLRRGRADTQYFGPGTRLTVL.

The rearrangement uses TRBV6-2 or TRBV6-3 and TRBJ1-5, with 8 bases fitting TRBD1. Trimming removed 3 bases from V and 7 bases from J; junction bases left unmatched: 11. Per germline, CDR1 MNHEY and CDR2 SVGEGT. This CDR3 has 16 residues. For the CDR3, the DNA is TGTGCCAGCAGTTATATTCCCGGACAGGGAGTACAGCCCCAGCATTTT. Residues: CASSYIPGQGVQPQHF.

The rearrangement joins TRBV6-1 to TRBJ1-6; the match to TRBD1 covers 7 bases. Trimming at V came to 2 bases and at J to 7 bases, leaving 5 bases not matched to a gene. The CDR3 has 15 amino acids. Germline loops: CDR1 MNHNS, CDR2 SASEGT. The CDR3 nucleotides read TGTGCCAGCAGTGAACAGGACAGGATAAATTCACCCCTCCACTTT. This sequence encodes CASSEQDRINSPLHF.

The chain recombines TRBV7-9 with TRBJ2-7; 7 nucleotides agree with TRBD2. Germline V gene sequence: CDR1 SEHNR, CDR2 FQNEAQ (reference sequence). With V trimmed by 4 bases and J by 0 bases, 6 bases remained unmatched. The CDR3 sequence is 15 residues long. CDR3 DNA sequence: TGTGCCAGCAGCTCCTCTAGCGGTTCCTCCTACGAGCAGTACTTC. Translation gives CASSSSSGSSYEQYF.

This chain joins TRBV9 and TRBJ2-5; 10 bases align to TRBD1. Germline V lookup: CDR1 SGDLS, CDR2 YYNGEE. The CDR3 has 18 amino acids. V shed 3 bases, J shed 0 bases, and the junction held 11 bases outside the gene matches. CDR3: CASSDRDRGWGHQETQYF. The CDR3 nucleotides read TGTGCCAGCAGCGACCGGGACAGGGGCTGGGGCCACCAAGAGACCCAGTACTTC.

This chain connects TRBV28 to TRBJ1-1; TRBD1 agrees at 10 bases. The length of the CDR3 is 15 residues. Unmatched junction bases numbered 8, after V lost 6 bases and J lost 4 bases. Germline V gene lookup returns CDR1 MDHEN and CDR2 SYDVKM. CDR3 loop: CASRLRTGGITEAFF. In DNA form, the CDR3 reads TGTGCCAGCAGACTCCGGACAGGGGGTATCACTGAAGCTTTCTTT.

V usage is TRBV5-1 and J usage is TRBJ2-2; D possibly corresponds to TRBD1 (6 bases). Germline CDR1 and CDR2: SGHRS and YFSETQ. Trimming left V 2 bases short and J 2 bases short, with 10 bases between. The CDR3 loop spans 15 amino acids. In DNA form, the CDR3 reads TGCGCCAGCAGCTTCCGGGACATAAACACCGGGGAGCTGTTTTTT. This encodes CASSFRDINTGELFF.

This chain links TRBV18 with TRBJ1-3, with 9 bases that match TRBD1. Germline assignment: CDR1 KGHSH and CDR2 LQKENI. This CDR3 is built from 17 residues. The junction had 7 bases not matched to a gene; V was cut back by 3 bases and J by 1 base. DNA for the CDR3: TGTGCCAGCTCACCGCGACGCGGGACAGGGTCTGGAAACACCATATATTTT. It specifies CASSPRRGTGSGNTIYF.

The genes are TRBV19 and TRBJ2-3; 7 nucleotides line up with TRBD2. CDR3 length equals 15 residues. The V and J ends lost 4 bases and 1 base, in that order; junction bases with no gene match: 5. Germline lookup yields CDR1 LNHDA and CDR2 SQIVND (reference sequence). In nucleotides, the CDR3 is TGTGCCAGTAGTAACAGCGGGACCCGCACAGATACGCAGTATTTT. It encodes CASSNSGTRTDTQYF.

This chain links TRBV6-4 with TRBJ2-3, with TRBD2 as a possible D gene (6 bases). Germline CDR1 and CDR2: MRHNA and SNTAGT. This CDR3 spans 14 amino acids. V gave up 4 bases and J gave up 2 bases, with 10 bases separating them. In DNA form, the CDR3 reads TGTGCCAGCAGTGTGGGGGGATCCACAGATACGCAGTATTTT. Protein product: CASSVGGSTDTQYF.

The V call is TRBV30, the J call TRBJ1-1, with D perhaps TRBD1 (6 bases). Germline values: CDR1 GTSNPN, CDR2 SVGIG (reference sequence). The CDR3 covers 15 residues. V lost 0 bases, J lost 1 base, and 12 bases lay in between. CDR3 sequence reads: CAWSVRDIANTEAFF. For the CDR3, the DNA is TGTGCCTGGAGTGTACGGGACATCGCGAACACTGAAGCTTTCTTT. The complete variable domain, with remaining parts taken from reference TRBV30 and TRBJ1-1, reads SQTIHQWPATLVQPVGSPLSLECTVEGTSNPNLYWYRQAAGRGLQLLFYSVGIGQISSEVPQNLSASRPQDRQFILSSKKLLLSDSGFYLCAWSVRDIANTEAFFGQGTRLTVV.